This TCR beta chain was recovered during a study of human T cells and chemical hapten exposure. About this clonotype itself: Its antigen is as yet unknown.

Whole-study results and caveats: Because they had alopecia, donors may respond immunologically unlike healthy people. Controls formed significantly fewer large CDR3 similarity clusters than expanded TCRs did.

As to time point: pre-sensitization, week 0. The treatment denotes: therapeutic diphenylcyclopropenone sensitization with weekly scalp DPC. CDR3 length: 13 residues. Germline V lookup: CDR1 MNHEY, CDR2 SMNVEV (reference sequence). V was trimmed by 5 bases and J by 4 bases, leaving 9 bases between them. Original methodology: Per-sample TCR counts ranged from roughly 20,000 to 750,000, median roughly 96,000. TCRdb fed the RACE reads into MiXCR, producing one record per CDR3 protein. What appears here as the V and J calls and clone size reflects TCRdb's work, not the paper's. The sample has 240,000 or so distinct CDR3 sequences, 7.5% to 10% seen once.

The sequences come from whole blood, collected in connection with sensitization to the hapten diphenylcyclopropenone (DPC). The TCR sequence derives from a woman between 35 and 50 years old with alopecia areata. Some clones in this sample may be carry-over from other donors' samples. The chain employs TRBV27 and TRBJ1-5; weak D call: TRBD1 (5 bases). As DNA, the CDR3 is TGTGCCAGCAGTAGGACATTGAATCAGCCCCAGCATTTT. Amino acids: CASSRTLNQPQHF.